The 14 T cell receptor beta chains below all came from one sample that was sequenced in a study of T cell responses to AZD1222 COVID-19 vaccine. Data came from immunoSEQ multiplex PCR; TCRdb stores just in-frame clones and leaves some out. Here the sample spans about 84,000 clones, approximately 83% being singletons. The sample here was peripheral blood, taken 28 days after the second AZD1222 dose. The receptor set was obtained from an adult who received the AZD1222 COVID-19 vaccine.

The chain uses TRBV11-2 and TRBJ2-7; 10 positions match TRBD1. The CDR3 is 18 residues long. The V segment lost 2 bases and the J segment 0 bases; nucleotides outside the gene matches: 10. Germline V CDR1 and CDR2: SGHAT, FQNNGV. The CDR3 DNA follows: TGTGCCAGCAGCTTACTTACGGGACAGGGGTACTACTCCTACGAGCAGTACTTC. This codes for CASSLLTGQGYYSYEQYF.

For the CDR3, the DNA is TGTGCCATCAGTGACAGGGGGGGTGAAAAACTGTTTTTT. Translated: CAISDRGGEKLFF. V usage is TRBV10-3 and J usage is TRBJ1-4, with 7 bases matching TRBD1. Germline V CDR1 and CDR2: ENHRY, SYGVKD. Germline trimming cut 3 bases from V and 7 bases from J; bases unmatched to any gene: 2. The CDR3 has 13 residues.

The chain employs TRBV2 and TRBJ2-1; D gene uncertain. Germline lookup yields CDR1 SNHLY and CDR2 FYNNEI. This CDR3 is 11 amino acids long. V was cut by 5 bases and J by 8 bases, with 7 bases left in between. The chain's CDR3 is CASSQFDEQFF. The CDR3 DNA sequence: TGTGCCAGCAGTCAGTTTGATGAGCAGTTCTTC.

The gene calls are TRBV6-5 and TRBJ1-1, with D unclear. Germline V gene lookup returns CDR1 MNHEY and CDR2 SVGAGI. Trimming removed 6 bases at V and 1 base at J, with 9 bases between. The CDR3 extends over 13 amino acids. The CDR3 DNA follows: TGTGCCAGCAGATCGGACCCGAACACTGAAGCTTTCTTT. This encodes CASRSDPNTEAFF.

This clone was recorded once. This chain connects TRBV5-1 to TRBJ1-2, with 9 bases fitting TRBD1. The germline CDR1 and CDR2 sequences are SGHRS and YFSETQ. The CDR3 is 14 residues long. V lost 0 bases to trimming and J lost 4 bases; unmatched junction nucleotides: 1. The CDR3 DNA follows: TGCGCCAGCAGCTTGGTGGGACAGGGCTATGGCTACACCTTC. Translating gives CASSLVGQGYGYTF.

The chain links TRBV28 to TRBJ2-7; D gene ambiguous. Trimming stripped 5 bases from V and 6 bases from J, with 14 bases between. This CDR3 has 13 residues. Germline V gene data show CDR1 as MDHEN and CDR2 as SYDVKM. The CDR3 DNA reads as TGTGCCAGCAGTCCTCTCCCGACGCGCGAGCAGTACTTC. As protein: CASSPLPTREQYF.

The V gene is TRBV7-9, the J gene TRBJ1-2; unclear D gene. The CDR3 spans 15 residues. The V end lost 5 bases, the J end lost 8 bases, and 21 bases lay between the germline ends. Per germline, CDR1 SEHNR and CDR2 FQNEAQ (reference sequence). In nucleotides, the CDR3 is TGTGCCAGCAGCGCCAGCTCGACCCTTAGAGGCGGCTACACCTTC. Protein product: CASSASSTLRGGYTF.

In its sample, this clone was seen once. The chain recombines TRBV7-8 with TRBJ1-2; the D gene is possibly TRBD1 (6 bases). CDR3 size: 13 residues. In germline, CDR1 is SGHVS, CDR2 FQNEAQ. V was cut by 7 bases and J by 4 bases, with 13 bases left in between. The CDR3 is CASTPDSSYGYTF. The CDR3 nucleotides are TGTGCCAGCACCCCGGACAGTTCCTATGGCTACACCTTC.

The V gene is TRBV30, the J gene TRBJ2-1; a weak D match, TRBD2 (6 bases). The CDR3 consists of 13 residues. The V gene's germline CDR1 is GTSNPN and CDR2 SVGIG (reference sequence). V was pared by 2 bases and J by 5 bases, with 10 bases between. CDR3 sequence reads: CAWSTGLNNEQFF. The CDR3 nucleotides read TGTGCCTGGAGTACGGGACTTAACAATGAGCAGTTCTTC.

V usage is TRBV5-1 and J usage is TRBJ1-3; D is perhaps TRBD1 (5 bases). The CDR3 consists of 17 residues. V lost 0 bases, J lost 0 bases, and 13 bases lay in between. CDR1 and CDR2 (germline): SGHRS, YFSETQ. The CDR3 DNA follows: TGCGCCAGCAGCTTGGAGGGGACTGCACACTCTGGAAACACCATATATTTT. Translating gives CASSLEGTAHSGNTIYF. The variable domain in full, with the rest retrieved from reference TRBV5-1 and TRBJ1-3, is KAGVTQTPRYLIKTRGQQVTLSCSPISGHRSVSWYQQTPGQGLQFLFEYFSETQRNKGNFPGRFSGRQFSNSRSEMNVSTLELGDSALYLCASSLEGTAHSGNTIYFGEGSWLTVV.

V and J are TRBV6-5 and TRBJ2-7; D perhaps matches TRBD2 (5 bases). V dropped 4 bases and J dropped 3 bases, with 13 bases sitting between them. Germline CDR1 reads MNHEY; CDR2 reads SVGAGI. This CDR3 contains 14 residues. The CDR3 DNA reads as TGTGCCAGCAGTTCGGACTGGCTTAACTACGAGCAGTACTTC. Its translation: CASSSDWLNYEQYF.

The genes are TRBV23-1 and TRBJ2-3; D possibly uses TRBD1 or TRBD2 (5 bases each). TRBV23-1 is an open reading frame whose function is uncertain. V was shortened by 4 bases and J by 4 bases, with 36 bases between the two germline ends. The CDR3 has 22 residues. The CDR3 nucleotides read TGCGCCAGCAGTCCGGGGTCGTTAAATTGGTTCCAAAACAGGCCGCGGGCAGATACGCAGTATTTT. This codes for CASSPGSLNWFQNRPRADTQYF.

The chain employs TRBV12-3 or TRBV12-4 and TRBJ1-6; D is unresolved. This CDR3 is 13 amino acids long. Trimming took 1 base from V and 7 from J, leaving 5 bases between them. CDR3: CASSLDGNSPLHF. CDR3 bases: TGTGCCAGCAGTTTAGACGGAAATTCACCCCTCCACTTT.

This sequence joins TRBV29-1 and TRBJ2-7; 7 bases map to TRBD2. CDR1 and CDR2 from the germline V gene are SQVTM and ANQGSEA. This CDR3 is built from 15 residues. J was trimmed by 4 bases and V by 1 base; bases with no gene match: 10. This CDR3 is CSVEGSRQGGYEQYF. DNA of the CDR3: TGCAGCGTTGAAGGGTCTAGGCAGGGAGGGTACGAGCAGTACTTC.